What follows is one T cell receptor beta chain and its context. The antigen is unknown. These data come from a study of T cell responses to AZD1222 COVID-19 vaccine. Study information: Samples with a second dose at about 4 or about 12 weeks were pooled together.

Overall study results and limits: Compared with day 0, the breadth and depth of the Spike-specific TCR repertoire rose significantly after two doses of AZD1222. Possibly, clonal diversity was underestimated; donors were largely white British and included more females. Repertoire samples came only from after the peak T cell response.

In germline, CDR1 is MNHEY, CDR2 SVGAGI. Trimming cost V 5 bases and J 7 bases, with 9 bases left between them. This CDR3 spans 13 amino acids. Data came from immunoSEQ multiplex PCR; TCRdb stores just in-frame clones and leaves some out. Of about 120,000 clones listed, 80% to 90% were seen once; the top ten hold about 10%. The chain couples TRBV6-5 to TRBJ1-6; D is ambiguous. Sequencing was performed on peripheral blood, taken on day 0 of AZD1222 vaccination. The clonotype was recovered from an adult in good health. This chain's CDR3 is CASSRKWNSPLHF. CDR3 DNA sequence: TGTGCCAGCAGTCGGAAGTGGAATTCACCCCTCCACTTT.